These 27 T cell receptor beta chains were all obtained from the same sample, sequenced in a study of vaccination and CD4 T cells after COVID-19. No antigen has been assigned to these receptors. As to treatment: roughly 11-day PBMC culture with coronavirus spike peptide pools or control peptides (ViraFEST assay). With the Oncomine TCR Beta short-read assay, DNA from cultured CD4+ T cells was sequenced. A single record per CDR3 protein comes from TCRdb applying MiXCR to the PCR reads. In the table there are about 3,500 distinct CDR3 sequences, approximately 16% of which are singletons. Source material: CD4+ T cells from blood, cultured in vitro. The origin of the receptors is a human donor who had recovered from COVID-19.

This clonotype was seen more than once but under ten times. The V gene is TRBV7-3, the J gene TRBJ1-2; 10 bases align to TRBD1. The CDR3 is made up of 15 amino acids. Germline CDR1 reads SGHTA; CDR2 reads FQGTGA. Trimming removed 5 bases from V and 6 bases from J; junction bases left unmatched: 9. CDR3 bases: TGTGCCAGCAGCCTCACCGGGACAGGGGTTGATGGCTACACCTTC. It yields the protein CASSLTGTGVDGYTF.

This clonotype was detected only a few times. The V gene is TRBV4-1, the J gene TRBJ2-3, with D possibly TRBD2 on 6 matching bases. V dropped 0 bases and J dropped 2 bases, with 15 bases sitting between them. The CDR3 spans 17 residues. CDR1 MGHRA and CDR2 YSYEKL come from the germline V gene. The CDR3 DNA sequence: TGCGCCAGCAGCCAAGATTACGGGACTGCTCTCACAGATACGCAGTATTTT. It encodes CASSQDYGTALTDTQYF.

This clonotype is labeled as medium-sized. CDR3 in DNA: TGCAGTGCTCTACAGGGCGTGAACACTGAAGCTTTCTTT. It encodes CSALQGVNTEAFF. This chain connects TRBV20-1 to TRBJ1-1, with D maybe TRBD1 (6 bases). This CDR3 has 13 residues. V lost 5 bases, J lost 0 bases, and 10 bases lay in between. Germline V gives CDR1 DFQATT, CDR2 SNEGSKA (reference sequence).

This clonotype occurred a few times. The chain is built from TRBV11-2 and TRBJ2-5, with 8 bases lining up with TRBD2. This CDR3 is built from 14 residues. The ends lost 2 bases at V and 7 bases at J; junction bases unmatched: 6. Germline-derived CDR1 and CDR2 are SGHAT and FQNNGV. The CDR3, as DNA: TGTGCCAGCAGCTTACAGCGGGGGACGGGGACCCAGTACTTC. Translation gives CASSLQRGTGTQYF.

The chain is built from TRBV6-2 or TRBV6-3 and TRBJ1-1, with D possibly matching TRBD1 (6 bases). With 10 bases removed from V and 1 base from J, the gap between germline ends came to 13 bases. Germline V gene sequence: CDR1 MNHEY, CDR2 SVGEGT. The CDR3 consists of 13 residues. CDR3 in amino acids: CATSGQSNTEAFF. The CDR3 bases are TGTGCCACTAGTGGACAGTCGAACACTGAAGCTTTCTTT.

The V gene is TRBV29-1, the J gene TRBJ2-6, with D perhaps TRBD2 (5 bases). Trimming took 6 bases from V and 0 from J, leaving 12 bases between them. Germline-derived CDR1 and CDR2 are SQVTM and ANQGSEA. This CDR3 is built from 15 residues. CDR3 loop: CSVRSGSSGANVLTF. The CDR3 nucleotides are TGCAGCGTGCGCTCGGGGAGCTCTGGGGCCAACGTCCTGACTTTC.

The CDR3 DNA is TGTGCCAGCTCGCTCCAGCAGGGACAGAATAACTATGGCTACACCTTC. Residues: CASSLQQGQNNYGYTF. This rearrangement joins TRBV18 to TRBJ1-2, with 7 nucleotides matching TRBD1. The length of the CDR3 is 16 residues. Germline CDR1 and CDR2: KGHSH and LQKENI. V lost 6 bases and J lost 1; bases outside the gene matches: 11.

This clonotype is deemed medium-sized (0.01 to 0.1%). J is TRBJ2-1 and V is TRBV30; tentatively, D is TRBD1 (5 bases). The length of the CDR3 is 15 residues. The V and J ends lost 1 base and 7 bases respectively, with 17 bases between them. The germline V gene encodes CDR1 GTSNPN and CDR2 SVGIG (reference sequence). CDR3 in DNA: TGTGCCTGGAGTGCCGGACATACCTACGAGAATGAGCAGTTCTTC. This gives the protein CAWSAGHTYENEQFF.

J is TRBJ2-1 and V is TRBV5-1, with TRBD2 identical over 9 bases. V lost 6 bases and J lost 5; bases outside the gene matches: 6. Per the germline V gene, CDR1 is SGHRS and CDR2 is YFSETQ. The CDR3 extends over 14 amino acids. In DNA, the CDR3 is TGCGCCAGCAAGTTGAGACTAGCGGACAATGAGCAGTTCTTC. Its translation: CASKLRLADNEQFF.

This clonotype was picked up a small number of times. The chain employs TRBV3-1 and TRBJ2-5; no clear D. V lost 3 bases and J 4 bases, leaving 9 bases between the germline ends. This CDR3 region has 13 residues. Looked up from germline, CDR1 is LGHDT and CDR2 is YNNKEL (reference sequence). Here the CDR3 reads CASSQGIRETQYF. CDR3 nucleotide sequence: TGTGCCAGCAGCCAGGGAATAAGAGAGACCCAGTACTTC.

This clonotype was seen more than once but under ten times. The chain has TRBV6-1 and TRBJ2-7; 10 bases fit TRBD1. CDR1 MNHNS and CDR2 SASEGT come from the germline V gene. The CDR3 extends over 17 amino acids. Trimming took 6 bases from V and 0 from J; bases not matched to a gene: 11. The CDR3 region has the DNA TGTGCCAGCAGCCTCCGGGACAGGGGCTACAGCTCCTACGAGCAGTACTTC. Residues: CASSLRDRGYSSYEQYF.

This clonotype is termed medium-sized (0.01 to 0.1%). CDR3 sequence: CASSLDQDAEAFF. The CDR3 nucleotides are TGCGCCAGCAGCTTGGACCAGGACGCTGAAGCTTTCTTT. V and J are TRBV5-1 and TRBJ1-1, with D unresolved. V dropped 0 bases and J dropped 6 bases, with 9 bases sitting between them. This CDR3 region has 13 residues. CDR1 and CDR2 from the germline V gene are SGHRS and YFSETQ.

This chain joins TRBV5-1 and TRBJ1-1, with 11 bases lining up with TRBD1. This CDR3 spans 16 amino acids. The ends lost 4 bases at V and 0 bases at J; junction bases unmatched: 5. Germline CDR1 reads SGHRS; CDR2 reads YFSETQ. The CDR3, as DNA: TGCGCCAGCAGCCCTGGGACAGGGGGGATGAACACTGAAGCTTTCTTT. The encoded protein is CASSPGTGGMNTEAFF.

As regards this clonotype: It may be a read error: a sequence one base away is much more abundant. This chain uses TRBV6-1 with TRBJ1-1; 10 bases agree with TRBD1. The CDR3 spans 13 residues. CDR1 MNHNS and CDR2 SASEGT come from the germline V gene. The junction had 1 base not matched to a gene; V was cut back by 6 bases and J by 3 bases. The CDR3 DNA follows: TGTGCCAGCAGAGGGACAGGGGACACTGAAGCTTTCTTT. Translation gives CASRGTGDTEAFF.

A few counts support this clonotype. This sequence joins TRBV30 and TRBJ2-7, with a weak D call TRBD2 (5 bases). The germline V and J ends were trimmed by 6 bases and 1 base, with 7 bases remaining between them. The CDR3 loop spans 11 amino acids. Germline V gene lookup returns CDR1 GTSNPN and CDR2 SVGIG (reference sequence). CDR3: CACGESYEQYF. For the CDR3, the DNA is TGTGCCTGTGGGGAGTCCTACGAGCAGTACTTC.

V usage is TRBV12-3 or TRBV12-4 and J usage is TRBJ1-2; no clear D. Trimming took 0 bases from V and 3 from J, leaving 8 bases between them. The CDR3 consists of 14 residues. The chain's CDR3 is CASSLALGYYGYTF. Here the CDR3 DNA reads TGTGCCAGCAGTTTAGCCCTCGGATACTATGGCTACACCTTC.

In its sample, this clonotype was seen a few times. The chain employs TRBV11-2 and TRBJ2-1, with D possibly being TRBD2 (6 bases). The CDR3 extends over 14 amino acids. The ends were cut back, 0 bases at V and 7 bases at J, with 10 bases in the middle. Germline values: CDR1 SGHAT, CDR2 FQNNGV. Here the CDR3 DNA reads TGTGCCAGCAGCTTAGACACGGGGGTTAATGAGCAGTTCTTC. Encoded protein: CASSLDTGVNEQFF.

This clonotype was observed a handful of times. V usage is TRBV5-8 and J usage is TRBJ2-5, with a tentative D call TRBD1 (6 bases). Germline loops: CDR1 SGHTS, CDR2 YDEGEE. V was cut by 0 bases and J by 1 base, with 7 bases left in between. The CDR3 is made up of 14 amino acids. CDR3 bases: TGTGCCAGCAGCTTGGACAGGGCCCAAGAGACCCAGTACTTC. It translates to CASSLDRAQETQYF.

The CDR3 DNA sequence: TGTGCCAGCAGCCCAAACAGGGGGGGCCTGCACACTGAAGCTTTCTTT. Its protein product is CASSPNRGGLHTEAFF. The rearrangement links TRBV6-1 to TRBJ1-1, with TRBD1 matching 8 bases. The CDR3 loop spans 16 amino acids. Germline loops: CDR1 MNHNS, CDR2 SASEGT. V lost 6 bases, J lost 3 bases, and 12 bases stayed unmatched.

This clonotype has only a few counts. The J gene is TRBJ2-4, the V gene TRBV27; D is possibly TRBD1 (5 bases). V lost 6 bases, J lost 0 bases, and 18 bases lay in between. The V gene's germline CDR1 is MNHEY and CDR2 SMNVEV (reference sequence). This CDR3 has 17 residues. The CDR3 loop reads CASRGSDRFLAKNIQYF. The DNA for the CDR3 is TGTGCCAGCAGAGGCTCCGACAGATTTCTAGCCAAAAACATTCAGTACTTC.

In the case of this clonotype: A much bigger clone sits one base away, suggesting this may be a read error. V gene TRBV2 combines with J gene TRBJ1-2, with D possibly being TRBD1 (5 bases). The CDR3 is made up of 14 amino acids. Germline CDR1 and CDR2: SNHLY and FYNNEI. CDR3 coding DNA: TGTACCAGCAGTCAGATGTCGGGGACTTATGGCTACACCTTC. It yields the protein CTSSQMSGTYGYTF. Combining the CDR3 with reference TRBV2 and TRBJ1-2 gives the whole variable domain EPEVTQTPSHQVTQMGQEVILRCVPISNHLYFYWYRQILGQKVEFLVSFYNNEISEKSEIFDDQFSVERPDGSNFTLKIRSTKLEDSAMYFCTSSQMSGTYGYTFGSGTRLTVV.

This clonotype was seen a few times. This chain uses TRBV20-1 with TRBJ2-5; 8 nucleotides match TRBD2. Unmatched junction bases numbered 11, after V lost 2 bases and J lost 0 bases. CDR1 and CDR2 from the germline V gene are DFQATT and SNEGSKA (reference sequence). The CDR3 contains 17 residues. The CDR3 is CSARPGEAGGHQETQYF. The CDR3 region has the DNA TGCAGTGCTAGACCAGGGGAGGCGGGGGGCCACCAAGAGACCCAGTACTTC.

By sample fraction, this clonotype is medium-sized. The gene calls are TRBV6-1 and TRBJ1-2, with 11 bases aligning to TRBD1. CDR1 and CDR2 (germline): MNHNS, SASEGT. This CDR3 comprises 13 residues. J gave up 6 bases and V 8 bases, and 5 bases lay outside the gene matches. CDR3 sequence reads: CASQDRGLNGYTF. DNA of the CDR3: TGTGCCAGCCAGGACAGGGGGCTAAATGGCTACACCTTC.

The chain carries TRBV6-1 and TRBJ2-2, with TRBD1 identical over 11 bases. The length of the CDR3 is 17 residues. Germline trimming cut 6 bases from V and 4 bases from J; bases unmatched to any gene: 10. Germline V gives CDR1 MNHNS, CDR2 SASEGT. The CDR3 protein is CASSKAPGTGGTGELFF. The CDR3 DNA reads TGTGCCAGCAGCAAAGCCCCCGGGACAGGGGGCACCGGGGAGCTGTTTTTT.

The chain has TRBV5-6 and TRBJ1-2; D gene ambiguous. The CDR3 length is 16 residues. Trimming cost V 0 bases and J 0 bases, with 12 bases left between them. CDR1 is SGHDT and CDR2 is YYEEEE in the germline V gene. CDR3 DNA sequence: TGTGCCAGCAGCTTGGCCGCCAGCCGTACTAACTATGGCTACACCTTC. It encodes CASSLAASRTNYGYTF.

This clonotype was counted between two and nine times. The rearrangement links TRBV7-3 to TRBJ1-4; D not certain. There are 16 residues in the CDR3. Between the trimmed V and J ends, which lost 2 bases and 0 bases, there was a span of 10 bases. Germline V gene sequence: CDR1 SGHTA, CDR2 FQGTGA. Written as DNA, the CDR3 is TGTGCCAGCAGCTTACCGACGGTTGCAACTAATGAAAAACTGTTTTTT. It encodes CASSLPTVATNEKLFF.

This clonotype is medium-sized by share. The chain uses TRBV10-3 and TRBJ1-5; D not certain. Germline CDR1 ENHRY, CDR2 SYGVKD. This CDR3 contains 13 residues. Between the trimmed V and J ends, which lost 8 bases and 6 bases, there was a span of 14 bases. The CDR3 reads CAIGNGPGQPQHF. In DNA form, the CDR3 reads TGTGCCATCGGTAACGGACCGGGTCAGCCCCAGCATTTT.